This passage covers 16 T cell receptor beta chains from one sample sequenced in a study of blood T cell repertoires in COVID-19. Libraries were prepared by immunoSEQ multiplex PCR; TCRdb keeps only in-frame clonotypes and omits some of them. Here the sample spans approximately 220,000 clones, 80% to 90% being singletons. The specimen sequenced was peripheral blood. All receptors come from a woman between 50 and 59 years old with acute or convalescent COVID-19.

Of note for this clone: In the same sample, other DNA sequences code for this CDR3. The CDR3 bases are TGTGCCAGCAGTTTAACTAACTACGAGCAGTACTTC. As protein: CASSLTNYEQYF. The J gene is TRBJ2-7, the V gene TRBV12-3 or TRBV12-4; no reliable D call. The CDR3 is 12 residues long. V was cut by 2 bases and J by 3 bases, with 5 bases left in between.

The chain carries TRBV24-1 and TRBJ2-3; 7 positions agree with TRBD2. V dropped 3 bases and J dropped 0; count of bases not matched to a gene: 11. This CDR3 is built from 18 residues. Germline V gene lookup returns CDR1 KGHDR and CDR2 SFDVKD. The CDR3 nucleotides read TGTGCCACCAGTGATCCGACGTACCTAGCGGTAAGCACAGATACGCAGTATTTT. It translates to CATSDPTYLAVSTDTQYF.

This chain joins TRBV28 and TRBJ1-1; TRBD1 is a possible D gene (6 bases). This CDR3 is 16 amino acids long. The V end was cut by 4 bases, the J end by 8 bases, with 23 bases between. Germline V CDR1 and CDR2: MDHEN, SYDVKM. CDR3 sequence (DNA): TGTGCCAGCAGTTCCGCATCGGGACAAGACTACTCGGAAGCTTTCTTT. Its translation: CASSSASGQDYSEAFF.

V is TRBV5-4 and J is TRBJ2-3; 7 bases fit TRBD2. The CDR3 has 14 residues. Germline CDR1 SGHNT, CDR2 YYREEE (reference sequence). V lost 2 bases and J lost 2; bases outside the gene matches: 2. The CDR3 loop is CASSLGTNTDTQYF. The CDR3 nucleotides read TGTGCCAGCAGCTTAGGGACTAACACAGATACGCAGTATTTT.

This clone was seen just once. The chain couples TRBV28 to TRBJ2-1; TRBD1 is a possible D gene (6 bases). The V gene's germline CDR1 is MDHEN and CDR2 SYDVKM. V lost 2 bases, J lost 8 bases, and 19 bases lay in between. This CDR3 contains 16 residues. CDR3 DNA sequence: TGTGCCAGCAGTTTAGCTGGGCAGGGGCGTATAGATGAGCAGTTCTTC. It codes for CASSLAGQGRIDEQFF.

The chain carries TRBV28 and TRBJ1-4; D possibly corresponds to TRBD1 (6 bases). This CDR3 spans 14 amino acids. Germline CDR1 and CDR2: MDHEN and SYDVKM. Trimming cost V 10 bases and J 6 bases, with 18 bases left between them. The DNA for the CDR3 is TGTGCCACCTTCGAACAGGGACGGGATGAAAAACTGTTTTTT. Translating it yields CATFEQGRDEKLFF.

This chain links TRBV28 with TRBJ2-7; D not resolved. Germline loops: CDR1 MDHEN, CDR2 SYDVKM. This CDR3 has 10 residues. Trimming took off 10 bases at V and 1 base at J, with 5 bases between the two ends. CDR3 amino acids: CATGSYEQYF. The DNA for the CDR3 is TGTGCCACCGGGTCCTACGAGCAGTACTTC.

The J gene is TRBJ2-3, the V gene TRBV24-1, with 7 positions matching TRBD1. CDR1 is KGHDR, CDR2 SFDVKD, per germline. The V and J ends lost 5 bases and 6 bases, in that order; junction bases with no gene match: 19. This CDR3 has 18 residues. As DNA, the CDR3 is TGTGCCACCAGTGGAGGGGGTAAAGACAGGGTGGGTACGGATACGCAGTATTTT. It is translated as CATSGGGKDRVGTDTQYF.

A few counts support this clone. The CDR3 sequence is CASSFLGGRADTQYF. CDR3 nucleotide sequence: TGTGCCAGCAGCTTTCTAGGGGGACGGGCAGATACGCAGTATTTT. The rearrangement links TRBV5-6 to TRBJ2-3, with TRBD1 as a possible D gene (6 bases). This CDR3 region has 15 residues. Germline lookup yields CDR1 SGHDT and CDR2 YYEEEE. V gave up 2 bases and J gave up 4 bases, with 14 bases separating them.

The chain uses TRBV5-8 and TRBJ2-1; maybe TRBD2 (5 bases). This CDR3 is 12 amino acids long. The V end was cut by 4 bases, the J end by 9 bases, with 11 bases between. Germline V gives CDR1 SGHTS, CDR2 YDEGEE. The CDR3 reads CASSLAGGEQFF. The CDR3 DNA follows: TGTGCCAGCAGCCTCGCGGGTGGTGAGCAGTTCTTC.

V and J are TRBV15 and TRBJ1-1; possibly TRBD1 for D (6 bases). The CDR3 has 14 amino acids. V was cut by 5 bases and J by 6 bases, with 16 bases left in between. Germline V lookup: CDR1 LNHNV, CDR2 YYDKDF (reference sequence). The CDR3 spells CATSYGLTGSEAFF. As DNA, the CDR3 is TGTGCCACCAGCTACGGCCTTACAGGGTCTGAAGCTTTCTTT.

The gene calls are TRBV5-1 and TRBJ1-2, with D unresolved. V shed 4 bases and J shed 0 bases, with 13 bases lying between them. Looked up from germline, CDR1 is SGHRS and CDR2 is YFSETQ. This CDR3 comprises 15 residues. CDR3 DNA: TGCGCCAGCAGCCCAGAAGCGACGGCTAACTATGGCTACACCTTC. Translation: CASSPEATANYGYTF.

V usage is TRBV19 and J usage is TRBJ1-2; 9 bases agree with TRBD1. Trimming took 7 bases from V and 4 from J; bases not matched to a gene: 4. Germline CDR1 LNHDA, CDR2 SQIVND (reference sequence). CDR3 length: 13 residues. CDR3 sequence reads: CASTMTGGYGYTF. The CDR3 bases are TGTGCCAGTACCATGACAGGGGGCTATGGCTACACCTTC.

This rearrangement joins TRBV12-3 or TRBV12-4 to TRBJ2-4; D uncertain. The CDR3 has 12 residues. V was shortened by 1 base and J by 8 bases, with 6 bases between the two germline ends. Written as DNA, the CDR3 is TGTGCCAGCAGTTTAGATCGGGACATTCAGTACTTC. Its protein product is CASSLDRDIQYF.

This rearrangement joins TRBV28 to TRBJ1-5; TRBD1 aligns across 8 bases. The CDR3 runs 15 residues. Germline CDR1 is MDHEN and CDR2 is SYDVKM. Trimming at V came to 5 bases and at J to 1 base, leaving 4 bases not matched to a gene. The CDR3 here is CASSPGGASNQPQHF. CDR3 DNA sequence: TGTGCCAGCAGTCCAGGGGGCGCGAGCAATCAGCCCCAGCATTTT.

This clone was detected a few times. This sequence joins TRBV3-1 (or the pseudogene TRBV3-2) and TRBJ2-1, with 12 bases aligning to TRBD2. The CDR3 is made up of 15 amino acids. CDR1 is LGHDT, CDR2 YNNKEL, per germline (reference sequence). The V gene end was trimmed by 1 base and the J gene end by 7 bases; junction bases not matched to a gene: 2. Here the CDR3 reads CASSQVGTSGNEQFF. CDR3 nucleotides: TGTGCCAGCAGCCAAGTCGGGACTAGCGGGAATGAGCAGTTCTTC.